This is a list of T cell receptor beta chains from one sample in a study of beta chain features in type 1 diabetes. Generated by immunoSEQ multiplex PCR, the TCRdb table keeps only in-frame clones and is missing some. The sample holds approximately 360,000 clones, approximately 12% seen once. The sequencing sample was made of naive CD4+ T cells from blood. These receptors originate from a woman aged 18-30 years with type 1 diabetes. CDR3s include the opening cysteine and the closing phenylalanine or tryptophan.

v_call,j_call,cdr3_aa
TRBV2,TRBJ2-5,CASSVVARETQYF
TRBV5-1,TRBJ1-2,CASSLDRELSGYTF
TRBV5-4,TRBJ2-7,CASSLTAGGRYEQYF
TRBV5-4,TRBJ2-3,CASSNQGSSTDTQYF
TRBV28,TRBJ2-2,CASHLRSGELFF
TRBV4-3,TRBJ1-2,CASSPGQGAGGYTF
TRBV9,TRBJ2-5,CASSVDSKQETQYF
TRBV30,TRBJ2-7,CAWRDRGYYEQYF
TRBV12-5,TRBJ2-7,CASSEVGPVAYEQYF
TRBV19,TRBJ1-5,CASRPGSGPQHF
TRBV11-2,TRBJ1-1,CASSLQVGRLYEAFF
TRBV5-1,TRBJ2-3,CASSLAGRGDTQYF
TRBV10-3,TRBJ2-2,CASRQGPNTGELFF
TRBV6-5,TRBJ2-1,CASSYLTSGYNEQFF
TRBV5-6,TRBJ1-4,CASSLWSEKLFF
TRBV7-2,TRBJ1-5,CASSGTAFNQPQHF
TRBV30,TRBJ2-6,CAFGTASSGANVLTF
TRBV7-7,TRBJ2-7,CASSPGLEGEQYF
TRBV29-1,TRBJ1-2,CSVAGQNYGYTF
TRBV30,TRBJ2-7,CAWTRQGRYEQYF
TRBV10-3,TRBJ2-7,CAIREGQGYEQYF
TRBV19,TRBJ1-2,CASSTTGFAYGYTF
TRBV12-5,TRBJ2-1,CASGLPGHSSYNEQFF
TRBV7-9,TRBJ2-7,CASSLKGTFTPYEQYF
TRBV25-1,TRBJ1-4,CASSEAAGLDEKLFF
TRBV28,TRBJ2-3,CASSFAGPSADTQYF
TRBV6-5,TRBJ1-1,CASSTEGEAFF
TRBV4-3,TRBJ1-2,CASSHTQTGPYGYTF
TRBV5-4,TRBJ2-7,CASTLAGVEDEQYF
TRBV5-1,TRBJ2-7,CASSTSQVSEQYF
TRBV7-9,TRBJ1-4,CASSPGTTNEKLFF
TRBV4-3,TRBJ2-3,CASSFRRSVAGSSTDTQYF
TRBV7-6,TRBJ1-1,CASSRDSNTEAFF
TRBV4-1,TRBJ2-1,CASSPPRQVNEQFF
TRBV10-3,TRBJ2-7,CAIGLAGQGLWEQYF
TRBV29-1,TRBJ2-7,CSVGGQSSEQYF